The clone carrying this TCR beta chain was counted between two and nine times. The germline gives CDR1 DFQATT, CDR2 SNEGSKA (reference sequence). The CDR3 is 16 amino acids. V was trimmed by 3 bases and J by 2 bases, leaving 19 bases between them. The sample belongs to a study of human T cells and chemical hapten exposure. Each CDR3 protein is one row after TCRdb ran MiXCR on the RACE reads. The sample consists of more than 35,000 distinct CDR3 sequences, about 6.3% of them appearing once. Time point defined: patch test 1, 2 weeks after DPC sensitization. The treatment was: therapeutic diphenylcyclopropenone sensitization with weekly scalp DPC. Total RNA extraction was carried out from unfractionated whole blood.

This chain connects TRBV20-1 to TRBJ1-2, with unresolved D. Sample: whole blood, taken in connection with sensitization to the hapten diphenylcyclopropenone (DPC). This clonotype was obtained from a woman aged 25 to 39 with alopecia areata. Some clones in this sample may be carry-over from other donors' samples. The DNA of the CDR3 is TGCAGTGCTAGGAAGCCTTCGAAACGAGGCAACTATGGCTACACCTTC. Translation: CSARKPSKRGNYGYTF.